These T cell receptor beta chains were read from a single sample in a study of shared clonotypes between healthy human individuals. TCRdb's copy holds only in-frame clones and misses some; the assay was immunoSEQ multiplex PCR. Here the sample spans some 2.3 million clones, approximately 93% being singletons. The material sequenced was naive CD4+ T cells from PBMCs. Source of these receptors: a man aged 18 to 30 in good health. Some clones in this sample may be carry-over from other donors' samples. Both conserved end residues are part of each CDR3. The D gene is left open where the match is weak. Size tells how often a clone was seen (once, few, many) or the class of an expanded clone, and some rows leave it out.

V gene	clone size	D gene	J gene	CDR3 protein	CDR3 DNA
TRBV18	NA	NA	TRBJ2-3	CASSPDYSTDTQYF	TGTGCCAGCTCACCAGACTATAGCACAGATACGCAGTATTTT
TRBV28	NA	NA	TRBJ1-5	CASSLPRLAQHF	TGTGCCAGCAGTTTACCTCGTTTGGCCCAGCATTTT
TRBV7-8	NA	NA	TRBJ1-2	CASSLGGGDGYTF	TGTGCCAGCAGCCTGGGAGGGGGAGATGGCTACACCTTC
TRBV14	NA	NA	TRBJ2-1	CASSQGDRDPWQFF	TGTGCCAGCAGCCAAGGGGACCGGGACCCATGGCAGTTCTTC
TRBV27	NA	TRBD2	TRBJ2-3	CASKSQGGRGTQYF	TGTGCCAGCAAGTCCCAGGGTGGGAGGGGTACGCAGTATTTT
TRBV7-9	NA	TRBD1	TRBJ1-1	CASRSGTGVTGEAFF	TGTGCCAGCAGATCCGGGACAGGGGTGACCGGTGAAGCTTTCTTT
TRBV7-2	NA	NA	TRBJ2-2	CASSPRGRVNTGELFF	TGTGCCAGCAGCCCTAGGGGGAGGGTAAACACCGGGGAGCTGTTTTTT
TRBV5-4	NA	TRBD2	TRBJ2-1	CASSSGLDNEQFF	TGTGCCAGCAGCTCGGGACTAGACAATGAGCAGTTCTTC
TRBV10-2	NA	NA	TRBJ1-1	CASRSIGIEAFF	TGCGCCAGCAGGTCTATAGGAATTGAAGCTTTCTTT
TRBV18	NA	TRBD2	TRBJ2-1	CASSPSSREVRNEQFF	TGTGCCAGCTCACCGTCCTCGCGGGAGGTTCGCAATGAGCAGTTCTTC
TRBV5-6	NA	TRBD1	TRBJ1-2	CASSLAGGQALQGYGYTF	TGTGCCAGCAGCTTGGCCGGGGGACAGGCTCTTCAAGGATATGGCTACACCTTC
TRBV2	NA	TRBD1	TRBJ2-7	CASTEGTGDGEQYF	TGTGCCAGCACCGAGGGGACAGGGGATGGCGAGCAGTACTTC
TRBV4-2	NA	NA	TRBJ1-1	CASSPRTDLMNTEAFF	TGTGCCAGCAGCCCTAGGACAGACCTAATGAACACTGAAGCTTTCTTT
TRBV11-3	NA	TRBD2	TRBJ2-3	CASSSGLAASTDTQYF	TGTGCCAGCAGCTCGGGACTAGCTGCTAGCACAGATACGCAGTATTTT
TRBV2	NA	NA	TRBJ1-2	CASSTRAAAYGYTF	TGTGCCAGCAGTACCAGGGCGGCGGCCTATGGCTACACCTTC
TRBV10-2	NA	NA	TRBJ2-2	CASSDRGTGELFF	TGCGCCAGCAGTGATAGGGGCACCGGGGAGCTGTTTTTT
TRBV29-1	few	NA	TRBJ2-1	CSVAHEQFF	TGCAGCGTTGCCCATGAGCAGTTCTTC
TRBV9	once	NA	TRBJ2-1	CASSGSPPRASYNEQFF	TGTGCCAGCAGCGGATCCCCCCCCAGGGCCTCCTACAATGAGCAGTTCTTC
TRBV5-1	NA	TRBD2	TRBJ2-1	CASSPEGLAGVLVQFF	TGCGCCAGCAGCCCGGAAGGACTAGCGGGAGTCTTGGTGCAGTTCTTC
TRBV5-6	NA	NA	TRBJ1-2	CASSFRTVRGNYGYTF	TGTGCCAGCAGCTTTCGGACCGTTAGGGGTAACTATGGCTACACCTTC
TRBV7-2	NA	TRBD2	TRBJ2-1	CASSLVFSGRARNEQFF	TGTGCCAGCAGCTTAGTATTTAGCGGGAGGGCTAGAAATGAGCAGTTCTTC
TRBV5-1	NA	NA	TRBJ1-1	CASSAAEGLNTEAFF	TGCGCCAGCAGCGCGGCCGAGGGGTTGAACACTGAAGCTTTCTTT
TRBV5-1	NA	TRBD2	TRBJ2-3	CASSLQGTSGLHLDTQYF	TGCGCCAGCAGCTTGCAGGGGACTAGCGGGCTGCATTTAGATACGCAGTATTTT
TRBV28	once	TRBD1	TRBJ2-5	CASSLSSGNPGQGFRETQYF	TGTGCCAGCAGTTTATCGTCAGGGAACCCGGGACAGGGTTTTAGGGAGACCCAGTACTTC
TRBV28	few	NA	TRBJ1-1	CASSLIGHFEAFF	TGTGCCAGCAGTTTAATTGGACACTTTGAAGCTTTCTTT
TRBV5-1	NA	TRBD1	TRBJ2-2	CASRLTGGHTGELFF	TGCGCCAGCAGGTTGACAGGGGGGCACACCGGGGAGCTGTTTTTT
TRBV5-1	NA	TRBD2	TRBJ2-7	CASSLAWVGAGEVYEQYF	TGCGCCAGCAGCTTGGCCTGGGTTGGAGCGGGAGAGGTCTACGAGCAGTACTTC
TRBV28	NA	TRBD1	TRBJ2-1	CASTPGQRFYYNEQFF	TGTGCCAGCACCCCGGGACAGAGATTTTACTACAATGAGCAGTTCTTC
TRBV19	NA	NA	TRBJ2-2	CASSIRGRNTGELFF	TGTGCCAGTAGTATACGGGGCCGGAACACCGGGGAGCTGTTTTTT
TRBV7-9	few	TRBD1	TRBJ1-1	CASSWGQLNTEAFF	TGTGCCAGCAGCTGGGGACAGTTGAACACTGAAGCTTTCTTT
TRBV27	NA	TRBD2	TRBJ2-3	CASSPTLRREGWDTQYF	TGTGCCAGCAGCCCCACACTCCGGCGGGAGGGTTGGGATACGCAGTATTTT
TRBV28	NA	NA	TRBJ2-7	CASRRQSGASYEQYF	TGTGCCAGCAGGAGACAGTCCGGAGCATCCTACGAGCAGTACTTC
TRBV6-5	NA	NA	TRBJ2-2	CASNRDHENTGELFF	TGTGCCAGCAATAGGGACCACGAGAACACCGGGGAGCTGTTTTTT
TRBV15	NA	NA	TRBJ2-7	CATSRSRRSLPYEQYF	TGTGCCACCAGCAGATCCCGCCGGTCGTTGCCCTACGAGCAGTACTTC
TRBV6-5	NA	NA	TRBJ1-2	CASSSYRATNYGYTF	TGTGCCAGCAGTAGTTACAGGGCAACTAACTATGGCTACACCTTC
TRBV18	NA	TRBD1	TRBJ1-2	CASSPGTGGEVSYGYTF	TGTGCCAGCTCACCAGGAACAGGGGGTGAAGTAAGCTATGGCTACACCTTC
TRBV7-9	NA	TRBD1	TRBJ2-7	CASSTNPGQGAYEQYF	TGTGCCAGCAGCACAAACCCGGGACAGGGGGCCTACGAGCAGTACTTC
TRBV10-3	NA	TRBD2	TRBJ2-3	CAISPKLAGITDTQYF	TGTGCCATCAGTCCTAAACTAGCGGGAATCACAGATACGCAGTATTTT
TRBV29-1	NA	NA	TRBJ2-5	CSSRRVLQETQYF	TGCAGCTCACGGAGGGTATTACAAGAGACCCAGTACTTC
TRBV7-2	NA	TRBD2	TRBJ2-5	CASSFVAGGQETQYF	TGTGCCAGCAGCTTTGTGGCGGGAGGCCAAGAGACCCAGTACTTC
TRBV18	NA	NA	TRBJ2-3	CASSPETDTQYF	TGTGCCAGCTCACCCGAAACAGATACGCAGTATTTT
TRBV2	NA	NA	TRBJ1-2	CASSDEGNYGYTF	TGTGCCAGCAGTGACGAGGGTAACTATGGCTACACCTTC
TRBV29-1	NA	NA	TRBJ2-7	CSVGIQGHEQYF	TGCAGCGTTGGAATACAGGGCCACGAGCAGTACTTC
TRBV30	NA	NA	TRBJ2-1	CAWSGGTGRNSYNEQFF	TGTGCCTGGAGTGGTGGGACTGGACGGAACTCCTACAATGAGCAGTTCTTC
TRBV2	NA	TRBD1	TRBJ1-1	CASSDRDRKAFF	TGTGCCAGCAGTGACCGGGACAGGAAAGCTTTCTTT
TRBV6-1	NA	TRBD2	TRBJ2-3	CAVQGLAGFGDTQYF	TGTGCCGTCCAGGGACTAGCGGGATTCGGGGATACGCAGTATTTT
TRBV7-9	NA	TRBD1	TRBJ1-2	CASSSGTAYGYTF	TGTGCCAGCAGCTCCGGGACAGCCTATGGCTACACCTTC
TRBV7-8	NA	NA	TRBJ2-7	CASSTRDSFYEQYF	TGTGCCAGCAGCACCCGTGACAGTTTCTACGAGCAGTACTTC
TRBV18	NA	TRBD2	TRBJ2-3	CASSRTTSGRAGDTQYF	TGTGCCAGCTCAAGAACTACTAGCGGGAGGGCGGGAGATACGCAGTATTTT
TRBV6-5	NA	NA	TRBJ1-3	CASSSGDTIYF	TGTGCCAGCAGTTCCGGTGACACCATATATTTT
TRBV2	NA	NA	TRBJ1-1	CASSERTGRTEAFF	TGTGCCAGCAGTGAACGGACCGGACGAACTGAAGCTTTCTTT
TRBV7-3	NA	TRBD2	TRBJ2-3	CASSRGLAGVDTQYF	TGTGCCAGCAGCCGCGGACTAGCGGGAGTAGATACGCAGTATTTT
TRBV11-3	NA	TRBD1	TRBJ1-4	CASSGQGQINEKLFF	TGTGCCAGCAGCGGACAGGGACAAATTAATGAAAAACTGTTTTTT
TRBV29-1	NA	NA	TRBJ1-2	CSEKTTNYGYTF	TGCAGCGAGAAGACCACTAACTATGGCTACACCTTC
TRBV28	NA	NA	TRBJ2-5	CASSLLQQTQYF	TGTGCCAGCAGTTTATTACAACAGACCCAGTACTTC
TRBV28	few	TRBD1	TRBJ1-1	CASSLGRTGWNTEAFF	TGTGCCAGCAGTTTAGGAAGGACAGGGTGGAACACTGAAGCTTTCTTT
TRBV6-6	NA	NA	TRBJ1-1	CASSPPSANTEAFF	TGTGCCAGCAGTCCGCCGTCAGCGAACACTGAAGCTTTCTTT